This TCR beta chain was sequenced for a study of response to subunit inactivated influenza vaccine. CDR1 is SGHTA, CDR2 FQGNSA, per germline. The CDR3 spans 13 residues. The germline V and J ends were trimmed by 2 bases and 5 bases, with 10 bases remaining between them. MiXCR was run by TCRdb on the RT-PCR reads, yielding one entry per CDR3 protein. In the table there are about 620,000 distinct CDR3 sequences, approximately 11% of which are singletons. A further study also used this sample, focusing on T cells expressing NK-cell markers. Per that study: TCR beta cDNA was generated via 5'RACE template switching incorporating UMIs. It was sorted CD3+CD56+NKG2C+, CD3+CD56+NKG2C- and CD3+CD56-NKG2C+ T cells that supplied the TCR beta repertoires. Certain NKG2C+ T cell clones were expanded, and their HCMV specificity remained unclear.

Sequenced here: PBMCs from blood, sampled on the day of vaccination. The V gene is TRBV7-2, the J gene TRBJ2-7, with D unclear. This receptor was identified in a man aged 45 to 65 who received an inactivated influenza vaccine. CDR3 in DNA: TGTGCCAGCAGCTTACTCACTTACCACGAGCAGTACTTC. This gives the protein CASSLLTYHEQYF.